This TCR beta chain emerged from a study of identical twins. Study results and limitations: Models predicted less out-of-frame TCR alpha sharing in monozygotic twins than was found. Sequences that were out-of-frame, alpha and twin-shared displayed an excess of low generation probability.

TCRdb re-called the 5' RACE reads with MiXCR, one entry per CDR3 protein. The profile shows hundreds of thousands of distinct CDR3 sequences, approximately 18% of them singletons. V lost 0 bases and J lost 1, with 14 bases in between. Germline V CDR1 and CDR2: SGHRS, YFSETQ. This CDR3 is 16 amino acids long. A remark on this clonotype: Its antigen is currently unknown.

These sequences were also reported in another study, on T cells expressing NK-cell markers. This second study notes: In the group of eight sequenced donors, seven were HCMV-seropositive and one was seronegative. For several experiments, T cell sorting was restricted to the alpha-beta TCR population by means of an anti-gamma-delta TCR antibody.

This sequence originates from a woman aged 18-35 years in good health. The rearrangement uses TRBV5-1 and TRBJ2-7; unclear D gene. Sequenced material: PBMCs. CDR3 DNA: TGCGCCAGCAGCTTGGCCCCGGTAACAGATTCCTACGAGCAGTACTTC. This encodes CASSLAPVTDSYEQYF.